This section outlines one T cell receptor (beta chain) sequence together with its context. This entry belongs to a study of blood T cell repertoires in COVID-19. About the research overall: Whether acute or convalescent, the COVID-19 samples came from the United States, Italy and Spain. PBMCs, B-cell-depleted T cells, or T cells were the source of the cDNA or gDNA that made up the material.

Germline CDR1 MNHEY, CDR2 SMNVEV (reference sequence). The V and J ends lost 2 bases and 7 bases respectively, with 11 bases between them. The CDR3 contains 14 residues. The method was immunoSEQ multiplex PCR; TCRdb's version includes in-frame clones alone and lacks a portion of them. Of roughly 99,000 clones listed, around 88% are singletons. The Seattle patients, enrolled during active infection, were followed longitudinally. The chain carries TRBV27 and TRBJ1-4; D gene uncertain. The sample comprised peripheral blood. The sequence was obtained from a man aged 50-60 years with COVID-19, enrolled during active disease. The CDR3 loop reads CASSLVGLGEKLFF. The CDR3 bases are TGTGCCAGCAGTTTAGTGGGCTTGGGTGAAAAACTGTTTTTT.